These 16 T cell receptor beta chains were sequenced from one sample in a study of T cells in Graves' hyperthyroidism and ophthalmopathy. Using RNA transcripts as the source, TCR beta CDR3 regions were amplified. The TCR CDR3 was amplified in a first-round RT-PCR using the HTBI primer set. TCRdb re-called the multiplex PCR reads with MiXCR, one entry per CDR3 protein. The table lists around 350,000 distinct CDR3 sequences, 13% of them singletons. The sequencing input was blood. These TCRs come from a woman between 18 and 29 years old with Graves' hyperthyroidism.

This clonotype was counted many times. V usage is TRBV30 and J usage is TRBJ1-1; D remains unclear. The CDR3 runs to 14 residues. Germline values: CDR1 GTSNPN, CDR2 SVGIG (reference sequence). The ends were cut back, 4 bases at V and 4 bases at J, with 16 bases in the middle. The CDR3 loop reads CAWTLTRVGTEAFF. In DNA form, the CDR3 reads TGTGCCTGGACCTTGACGAGGGTAGGCACTGAAGCTTTCTTT.

The DNA of the CDR3 is TGTGCCACCAGTGGGGGACAGGGGCCTAACACTGAAGCTTTCTTT. The encoded protein is CATSGGQGPNTEAFF. The J gene is TRBJ1-1, the V gene TRBV24-1, with 10 bases matching TRBD1. The V gene's germline CDR1 is KGHDR and CDR2 SFDVKD. J was trimmed by 2 bases and V by 5 bases; bases with no gene match: 4. The CDR3 totals 15 residues.

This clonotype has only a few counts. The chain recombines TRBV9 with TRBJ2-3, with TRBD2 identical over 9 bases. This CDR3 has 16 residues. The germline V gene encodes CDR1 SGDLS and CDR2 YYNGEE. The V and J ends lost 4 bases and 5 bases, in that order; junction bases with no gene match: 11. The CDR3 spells CASSSSGDLPKDTQYF. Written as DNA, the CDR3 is TGTGCCAGCAGCTCTAGCGGGGACCTTCCTAAAGATACGCAGTATTTT.

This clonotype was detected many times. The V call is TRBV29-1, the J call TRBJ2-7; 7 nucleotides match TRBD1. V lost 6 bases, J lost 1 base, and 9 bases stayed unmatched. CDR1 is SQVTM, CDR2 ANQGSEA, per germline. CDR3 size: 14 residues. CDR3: CSVGVGTASYEQYF. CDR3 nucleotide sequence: TGCAGCGTGGGGGTGGGGACAGCGTCCTACGAGCAGTACTTC.

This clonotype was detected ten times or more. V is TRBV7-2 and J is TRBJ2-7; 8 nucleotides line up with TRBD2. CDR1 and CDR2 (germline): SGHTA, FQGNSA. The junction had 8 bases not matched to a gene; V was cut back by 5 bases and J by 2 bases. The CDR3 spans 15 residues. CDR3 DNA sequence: TGTGCCAGCAGCCGCCTAGCGGGCAGAACCTACGAGCAGTACTTC. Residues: CASSRLAGRTYEQYF.

This CDR3 is CSAPPLGTGLMNTEAFF. The CDR3 DNA follows: TGCAGTGCTCCCCCTTTAGGGACAGGACTCATGAACACTGAAGCTTTCTTT. The V and J genes are TRBV20-1 and TRBJ1-1; 8 nucleotides align to TRBD1. Per germline, CDR1 DFQATT and CDR2 SNEGSKA (reference sequence). The CDR3 is 17 amino acids. With V trimmed by 5 bases and J by 0 bases, 14 bases remained unmatched.

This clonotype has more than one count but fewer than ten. CDR3 sequence reads: CASSPRTQPRSYNSPLHF. CDR3 sequence (DNA): TGTGCCAGCAGCCCCCGCACCCAACCCAGGTCCTATAATTCACCCCTCCACTTT. This chain joins TRBV12-3 or TRBV12-4 and TRBJ1-6; D unresolved. V lost 6 bases and J lost 1, with 19 bases in between. The CDR3 has 18 amino acids.

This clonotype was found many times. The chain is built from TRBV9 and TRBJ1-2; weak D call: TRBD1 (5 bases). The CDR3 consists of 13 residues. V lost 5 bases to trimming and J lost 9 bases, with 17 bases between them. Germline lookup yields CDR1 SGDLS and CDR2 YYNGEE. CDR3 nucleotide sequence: TGTGCCAGCAGGCTAAGACTCTGGGGGAGCTACACCTTC. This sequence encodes CASRLRLWGSYTF.

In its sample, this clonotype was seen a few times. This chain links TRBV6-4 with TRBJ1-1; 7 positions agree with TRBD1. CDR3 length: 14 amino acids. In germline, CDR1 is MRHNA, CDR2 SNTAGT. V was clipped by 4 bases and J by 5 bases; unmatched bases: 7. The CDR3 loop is CASSADRDGTEAFF. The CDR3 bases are TGTGCCAGCAGTGCCGACAGGGACGGGACTGAAGCTTTCTTT.

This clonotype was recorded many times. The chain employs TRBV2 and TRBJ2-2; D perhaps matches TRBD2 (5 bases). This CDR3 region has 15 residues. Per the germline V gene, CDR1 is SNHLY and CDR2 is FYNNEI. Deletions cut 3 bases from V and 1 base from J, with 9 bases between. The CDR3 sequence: CASSDLGENTGELFF. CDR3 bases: TGTGCCAGCAGTGACTTGGGAGAGAACACCGGGGAGCTGTTTTTT. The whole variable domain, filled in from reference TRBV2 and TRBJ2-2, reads EPEVTQTPSHQVTQMGQEVILRCVPISNHLYFYWYRQILGQKVEFLVSFYNNEISEKSEIFDDQFSVERPDGSNFTLKIRSTKLEDSAMYFCASSDLGENTGELFFGEGSRLTVL.

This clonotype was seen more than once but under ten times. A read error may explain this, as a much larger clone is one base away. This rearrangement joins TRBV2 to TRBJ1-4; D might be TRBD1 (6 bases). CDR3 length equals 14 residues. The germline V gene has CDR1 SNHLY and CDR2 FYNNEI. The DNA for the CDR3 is TGTGCCAGCAGGTGGGACACCACTAATGAAAAACCGTTTTTT. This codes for CASRWDTTNEKPFF.

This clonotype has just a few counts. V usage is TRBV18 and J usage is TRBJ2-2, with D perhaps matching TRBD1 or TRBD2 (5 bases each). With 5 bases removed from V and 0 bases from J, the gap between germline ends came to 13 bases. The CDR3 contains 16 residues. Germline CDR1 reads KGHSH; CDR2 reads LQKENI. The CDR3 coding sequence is TGTGCCAGCTCAGTGGCAGGGACCCCGAACACCGGGGAGCTGTTTTTT. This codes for CASSVAGTPNTGELFF.

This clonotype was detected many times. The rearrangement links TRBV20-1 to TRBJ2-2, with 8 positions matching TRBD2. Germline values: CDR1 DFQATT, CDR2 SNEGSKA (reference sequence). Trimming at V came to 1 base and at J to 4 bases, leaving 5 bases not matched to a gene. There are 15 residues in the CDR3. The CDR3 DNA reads TGCAGTGCTAGAGGGGCGGGGGGCGGCACCGGGGAGCTGTTTTTT. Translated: CSARGAGGGTGELFF.

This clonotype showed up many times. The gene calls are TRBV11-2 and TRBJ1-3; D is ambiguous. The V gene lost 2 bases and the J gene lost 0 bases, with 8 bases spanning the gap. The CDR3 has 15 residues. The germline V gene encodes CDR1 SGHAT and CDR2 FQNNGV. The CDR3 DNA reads TGTGCCAGCAGCTTAAAGTTCGTCTCTGGAAACACCATATATTTT. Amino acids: CASSLKFVSGNTIYF.

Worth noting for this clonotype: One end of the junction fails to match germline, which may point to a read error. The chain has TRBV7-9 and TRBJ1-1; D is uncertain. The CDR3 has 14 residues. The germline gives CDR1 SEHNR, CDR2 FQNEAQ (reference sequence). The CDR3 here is CASSLAGMNPEAFF. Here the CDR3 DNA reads TGTGCCAGCAGCTTAGCCGGGATGAACCCTGAAGCTTTCTTT.

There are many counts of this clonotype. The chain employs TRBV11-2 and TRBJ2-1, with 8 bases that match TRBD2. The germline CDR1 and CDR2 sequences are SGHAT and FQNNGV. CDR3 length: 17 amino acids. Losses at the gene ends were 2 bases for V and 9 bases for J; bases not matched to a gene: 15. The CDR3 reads CASSLIRPGGMKSEQFF. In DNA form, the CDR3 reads TGTGCCAGCAGCTTAATTCGGCCGGGAGGGATGAAGTCTGAGCAGTTCTTC.